This T cell receptor beta chain is from a study of blood T cell repertoires in COVID-19. This table comes from immunoSEQ multiplex PCR, and its TCRdb copy is limited to in-frame clones, with some not included. Here the sample spans over 95,000 clones, over 80% being singletons. V dropped 2 bases and J dropped 3 bases, with 18 bases sitting between them. Germline-derived CDR1 and CDR2 are SGHRS and YFSETQ. The CDR3 is 16 amino acids. This clonotype originated in a woman between 50 and 59 years old with acute or convalescent COVID-19. The chain couples TRBV5-1 to TRBJ2-7, with a tentative D call TRBD1 (6 bases). Sequencing was carried out using peripheral blood. CDR3 nucleotide sequence: TGCGCCAGCAGCTTTACCCTCGGCAGGGGCAGCTACGAGCAGTACTTC. Amino acids: CASSFTLGRGSYEQYF.